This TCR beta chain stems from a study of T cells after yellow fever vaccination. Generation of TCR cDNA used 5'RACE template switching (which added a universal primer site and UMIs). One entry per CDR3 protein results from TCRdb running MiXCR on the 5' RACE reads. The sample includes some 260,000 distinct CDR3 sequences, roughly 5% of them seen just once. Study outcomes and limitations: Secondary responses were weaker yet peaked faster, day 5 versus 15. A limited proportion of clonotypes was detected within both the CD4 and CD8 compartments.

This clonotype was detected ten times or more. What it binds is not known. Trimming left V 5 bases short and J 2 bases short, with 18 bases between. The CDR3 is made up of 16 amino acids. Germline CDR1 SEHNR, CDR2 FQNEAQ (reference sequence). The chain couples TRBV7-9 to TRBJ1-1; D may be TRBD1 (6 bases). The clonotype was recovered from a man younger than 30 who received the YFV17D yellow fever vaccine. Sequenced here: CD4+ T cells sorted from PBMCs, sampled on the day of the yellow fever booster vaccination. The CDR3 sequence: CASSPGGGGENTEAFF. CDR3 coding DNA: TGTGCCAGCAGCCCCGGGGGCGGAGGGGAAAACACTGAAGCTTTCTTT.